The TCR beta chain under discussion was sequenced for a study of blood T cell repertoires in COVID-19 (dated by TCRdb to about 2020). Study-wide context: Samples covering the acute and convalescent phases of COVID-19 were provided by collaborators in the United States, Italy and Spain. A de-identified subject ID, COVID-19 status, age in years and sex were almost always included in the sample metadata. The repertoires were released in a freely available public database intended as a resource for research on the immune response to SARS-CoV-2. Where available, HLA class I and class II types were taken from metadata supplied by the sample provider and were not determined by assay-based typing. Samples were obtained from the ongoing ImmuneRACE study (first 160 participants) and from about 1,300 subjects provided by 6 global collaborators. The prospective study material was composed of cDNA or gDNA derived from T cells, B-cell-depleted T cells, or PBMCs. The dataset comprised deeply sampled blood TCRbeta repertoires from subjects exposed to, actively infected with, or recovered from COVID-19. Study-level results and caveats: The amount of clinical and demographic metadata varied by source and participant and was provided uncurated.

As to this clone: Its antigen specificity is not known. The input lacks base qualities; no much larger clone sits a single base away.

For CDR1 and CDR2, the germline V gene lists KGHSH and LQKENI. At the junction V is shortened by 6 bases and J by 6 bases, with 15 bases in between. The CDR3 has 14 amino acids, counting the end cysteine and phenylalanine. Of the read, only the CDR3 DNA is kept; its 42 bases are in frame from base 1. Collaborating institutions collected whole blood in K2EDTA tubes following their own protocols. For TCRbeta analysis, collaborator samples were shipped as frozen whole blood, as isolated PBMCs, or as DNA extracted from either sample type. TCRbeta CDR3 regions were amplified from genomic DNA by means of the immunoSEQ Assay, a bias-controlled multiplex PCR. Under the source paper's analysis protocol: The number of nucleated cells in each sample was estimated by amplification of reference gene primers within the assay. To quantify the absolute abundance of each unique TCRbeta CDR3 rearrangement, sequence reads were collapsed and filtered. For each sample, productive Simpson clonality was calculated as the square root of Simpson's diversity index across productive rearrangements. As stored in TCRdb, this immuneACCESS dataset retains in-frame rearrangements with V and J assigned. A fraction of the clones does not appear; measured against another copy, unresolved V genes explain less than half of the discrepancy, and the remainder lacks a known reason. V and J calls and clone size are those listed in that table; D and trimming were worked out from the DNA. The sample contains tens of thousands of clones, about 86% of them found a single time. The top ten hold 22% of the sample.

The sequence derives from a woman at least 80 years old in a cohort sampled during active or convalescent COVID-19. Recombination linked TRBV18 to TRBJ1-5, with TRBD1 as a weak D call on 5 bases. Sequenced material: peripheral blood. In nucleotide form, the sequence is TGTGCCAGCTCTCGGGAGGGGAGTGGTCAGCCCCAGCATTTT. The translation is CASSREGSGQPQHF. Reference TRBV18 and TRBJ1-5 proteins supply the regions before and after the CDR3; the full variable domain is: NAGVMQNPRHLVRRRGQEARLRCSPMKGHSHVYWYRQLPEEGLKFMVYLQKENIIDESGMPKERFSAEFPKEGPSILRIQQVVRGDSAAYFCASSREGSGQPQHFGDGTRLSIL.